A selection of T cell receptor beta chains follows, all from one sample in a study of cytomegalovirus exposure and HLA in healthy donors. Here immunoSEQ multiplex PCR was the method, and the copy in TCRdb shows in-frame clones only, minus some. Among about 190,000 clones listed, roughly four fifths were seen once. Sequenced input: PBMCs. The receptors derive from a man aged 50 to 60 in good health and CMV-seronegative. CDR3s include the opening cysteine and the closing phenylalanine or tryptophan. Each record gives: J gene, V gene, D gene, clone size, CDR3 DNA, CDR3 protein. D genes are given only for firm matches. Not all rows give a size; the values are once, few, many and, for expanded clones, a class.

TRBJ1-5,TRBV30,.,once,TGTGCCTGGAGTGTACAGAGTGGGTCTCAGCCCCAGCATTTT,CAWSVQSGSQPQHF
TRBJ2-7,TRBV6-5,.,.,TGTGCCAGCAGTTATGGTCGGAGGAACTCCTACGAGCAGTACTTC,CASSYGRRNSYEQYF
TRBJ2-1,TRBV7-2,TRBD1,.,TGTGCCAGCAGCTTCCCGACAGGGGTAGGCGATGAGCAGTTCTTC,CASSFPTGVGDEQFF
TRBJ1-6,TRBV23-1,.,.,TGCGCCAGCAGTCAAGTTCGGGGGGGCTCCTATAATTCACCCCTCCACTTT,CASSQVRGGSYNSPLHF
TRBJ2-1,TRBV10-3,TRBD1,.,TGTGCCATCAGGCTAGGACAGGGGGACAATGAGCAGTTCTTC,CAIRLGQGDNEQFF
TRBJ1-5,TRBV11-2,.,once,TGTGCCAGCAGCGCCGAAGTGGGGGCGAGTCCTCTGCCCCAGCATTTT,CASSAEVGASPLPQHF
TRBJ2-2,TRBV6-5,TRBD2,.,TGTGCCAGCAGTTATGTCACTAGCGGGGTAACCGGGGAGCTGTTTTTT,CASSYVTSGVTGELFF
TRBJ1-4,TRBV6-5,.,.,TGTGCCAGCAGTTACTTGGGGCAGGGAGGGGAAAAACTGTTTTTT,CASSYLGQGGEKLFF
TRBJ1-2,TRBV5-1,.,.,TGCGCCAGCAGCTTGGCGGCAGCGTCTAACTATGGCTACACCTTC,CASSLAAASNYGYTF
TRBJ1-1,TRBV7-9,.,.,TGTTCCAGCAGCCCAGAAGTCACTGAAGCTTTCTTT,CSSSPEVTEAFF
TRBJ1-4,TRBV6-5,.,.,TGTGCCAGCAGTGGGAGCGGGGCAACTAATGAAAAACTGTTTTTT,CASSGSGATNEKLFF
TRBJ2-3,TRBV4-3,TRBD2,.,TGCGCCAGCAGCCAGACCCCCGGGACTACCGCTTATACGCAGTATTTT,CASSQTPGTTAYTQYF